This TCR beta chain was obtained from a study of cytomegalovirus exposure and HLA in healthy donors. Overall study results and limits: Common viral pathogens seemed, in a later analysis, to connect with several of the most significant clusters. A missense DCLRE1C variant was associated with V- and J-gene trimming of TCR beta chains in a later analysis, and an independent cohort replicated the association. Later, an analysis showed that TCR beta chains associated with HLA were more clonally expanded than others that were equally common.

When sampled, the donors appeared nominally healthy, though they likely had unrecorded immune exposures. For this clone: Its specificity is not known. This CDR3 is also generated by other DNA sequences in the sample.

With 60 Vbeta and 13 Jbeta primers, the PCR was carried out. Method: immunoSEQ multiplex PCR; TCRdb's copy keeps in-frame clones and lacks some. The sample holds roughly 160,000 clones, around 79% seen once. The CDR3 is made up of 15 amino acids. Germline V gene lookup returns CDR1 KGHSH and CDR2 LQKENI. The ends lost 2 bases at V and 7 bases at J; junction bases unmatched: 5. The sequenced material came from PBMCs. This receptor was taken from a female donor in good health and CMV-seronegative. The chain couples TRBV18 to TRBJ1-5; 10 positions agree with TRBD1. The CDR3 sequence: CASSPGQGGGQPQHF. DNA of the CDR3: TGTGCCAGCTCACCAGGACAGGGGGGGGGCCAGCCCCAGCATTTT. Supplemented by reference TRBV18 and TRBJ1-5, the full variable domain reads NAGVMQNPRHLVRRRGQEARLRCSPMKGHSHVYWYRQLPEEGLKFMVYLQKENIIDESGMPKERFSAEFPKEGPSILRIQQVVRGDSAAYFCASSPGQGGGQPQHFGDGTRLSIL.